This T cell receptor beta chain was sequenced for a study of blood T cell repertoires in COVID-19. The V and J ends lost 5 bases and 0 bases, in that order; junction bases with no gene match: 3. This CDR3 is built from 15 residues. CDR1 is MDHEN and CDR2 is SYDVKM in the germline V gene. Participants came from around 25 US areas, aged roughly 18 to 89 years. Participant-reported clinical history was the basis for cohort assignment. Two negative PCRs, clearance, or symptom resolution characterized the recovered Cohort 3 donors. Profiled with immunoSEQ multiplex PCR; TCRdb holds only in-frame clones, not every one. The sample gives some 500,000 clones, approximately 88% of which show up once; 1.8% is in the top ten.

The clonotype was recovered from a woman aged 40 to 55 who had recovered from COVID-19. The rearrangement uses TRBV28 and TRBJ2-3; 9 bases map to TRBD2. Sequenced: PBMCs or T cells enriched from blood (not recorded which). CDR3 loop: CASSQGLASTDTQYF. Written as DNA, the CDR3 is TGTGCCAGCAGTCAAGGACTAGCGAGCACAGATACGCAGTATTTT.